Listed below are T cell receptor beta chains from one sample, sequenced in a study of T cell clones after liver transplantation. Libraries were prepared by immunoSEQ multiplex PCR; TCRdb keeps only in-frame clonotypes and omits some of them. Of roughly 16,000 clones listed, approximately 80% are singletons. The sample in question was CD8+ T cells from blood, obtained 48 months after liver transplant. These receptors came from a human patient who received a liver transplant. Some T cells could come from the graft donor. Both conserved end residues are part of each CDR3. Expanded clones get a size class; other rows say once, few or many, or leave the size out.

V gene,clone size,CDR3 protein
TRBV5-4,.,CASFQDSLYGYTF
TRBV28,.,CASSFRSGVAFF
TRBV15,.,CATRGGGSGYEQYF
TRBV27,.,CASSLSSYNEQFF
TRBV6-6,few,CASSFGTPNEQFF
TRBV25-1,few,CASRQTSGETQYF
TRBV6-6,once,CASSPQTGTGRYGYTF
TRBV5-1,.,CASSSGQGFNYGYTF
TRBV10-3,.,CAISESMGTGELFF
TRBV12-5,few,CASGLSSGVSYEQYF
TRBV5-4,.,CASRGVASSRDTQYF
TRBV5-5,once,CASSSGPLIQPQHF
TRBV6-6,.,CASSKGGSNEKLFF
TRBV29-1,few,CSIEDREEEAFF
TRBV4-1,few,CASSPKSLESYEQYF
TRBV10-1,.,CASSIRDGNEKLFF
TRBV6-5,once,CASSEADEQFF
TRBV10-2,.,CASSESRLAATYEQYF
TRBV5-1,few,CASSDTSGRSYEQYF
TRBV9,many,CASSVEGGGAGEQFF
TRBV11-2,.,CASSLNPRREQYF
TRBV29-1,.,CSRGQDAGHSNTGELFF
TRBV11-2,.,CASSFRDTSEAFF
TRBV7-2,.,CASRTTGGSNQPQHF
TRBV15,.,CATSRVKRGSTDTQYF
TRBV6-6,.,CASTPDREAYNEQFF
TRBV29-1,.,CSVEDLGWGYTF
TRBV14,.,CASSQVPPGLTPYEQYF
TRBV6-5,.,CASRKRDRGWKTQYF
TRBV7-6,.,CASSLASTDTQYF
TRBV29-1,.,CSVVWGLNTEAFF
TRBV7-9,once,CASSLAASGSTYEQFF
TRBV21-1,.,CASSKRLAGVVSYEQYF
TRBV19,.,CASSISVEAFF
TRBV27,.,CASRRGASGRADTGELFF
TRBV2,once,CASSESGSAEAFF
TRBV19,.,CASSTEQFAGNTIYF
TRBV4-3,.,CASSQANRSGSWIGELFF
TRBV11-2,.,CASSLSIITSYEQYF